In this sample, the clone carrying this TCR beta chain turned up a few times. Antigen specificity is unknown. Blood donors, with a median age of roughly 51 years (range about 20-80) and 45% to 65% female, made up the healthy control group. Using immunoSEQ multiplex PCR, the repertoire was profiled, and TCRdb retains in-frame clones only, with some absent. The sample has 25,000 to 30,000 clones, around 80% seen once. This sample was included in a study of somatic mutations in cytotoxic T cells in rheumatoid arthritis. Whole-study results and caveats: Measured CD8+ T-cell clonality, a value compared between rheumatoid arthritis patients and age-matched healthy controls, did not differ significantly. The antigen targets of the expanded CD8+ clones lacked identification.

The sequence was obtained from a man in his fifties or sixties in good health. Sequencing used CD8+ T cells sorted from blood.

The CDR3 is CATSRDWVQPQHF. Written as DNA, the CDR3 is TGTGCCACCAGCAGAGATTGGGTTCAGCCCCAGCATTTT. The V and J genes are TRBV15 and TRBJ1-5; no clear D gene. Per the germline V gene, CDR1 is LNHNV and CDR2 is YYDKDF (reference sequence). There are 13 residues in the CDR3. V dropped 0 bases and J dropped 6 bases, with 6 bases sitting between them.